The 10 T cell receptor beta chains listed next were all sequenced from one sample in a study of control samples from healthy donors and cancer patients. Sequenced by immunoSEQ multiplex PCR; TCRdb stores in-frame clones only, minus some. The table includes some 150,000 clones, nearly 96% detected once. Input material: blood. Receptors originate from a woman between 25 and 40 years old in good health.

This clone was observed once. V and J are TRBV28 and TRBJ1-2; weak D call: TRBD1 (6 bases). This CDR3 has 12 residues. Trimming cost V 4 bases and J 5 bases, with 8 bases left between them. Germline loops: CDR1 MDHEN, CDR2 SYDVKM. The CDR3 coding sequence is TGTGCCAGCAGTTCGGACAGATATGGCTACACCTTC. Its protein is CASSSDRYGYTF.

The chain is built from TRBV2 and TRBJ1-3; D unclear. Trimming took off 0 bases at V and 3 bases at J, with 0 bases between the two ends. The germline gives CDR1 SNHLY, CDR2 FYNNEI. This CDR3 contains 12 residues. The CDR3: CASSEAGNTIYF. In nucleotides, the CDR3 is TGTGCCAGCAGTGAAGCTGGAAACACCATATATTTT.

The rearrangement joins TRBV14 to TRBJ2-2; D is perhaps TRBD2 (6 bases). The CDR3 length is 16 residues. The V gene's germline CDR1 is SGHDN and CDR2 FVKESK. V was clipped by 4 bases and J by 2 bases, with 14 bases between them. Here the CDR3 DNA reads TGTGCCAGCAGCCTCAATGCGGGGACCAACACCGGGGAGCTGTTTTTT. Translating gives CASSLNAGTNTGELFF.

The chain has TRBV9 and TRBJ2-2; 7 nucleotides match TRBD1. This CDR3 spans 14 amino acids. Losses at the gene ends were 0 bases for V and 7 bases for J; bases not matched to a gene: 3. Germline V CDR1 and CDR2: SGDLS, YYNGEE. CDR3 sequence: CASSVGRGLGELFF. As DNA, the CDR3 is TGTGCCAGCAGCGTAGGAAGGGGGCTCGGGGAGCTGTTTTTT.

The table lists this clone with a few counts. The chain couples TRBV2 to TRBJ2-7; D gene ambiguous. Trimming left V 9 bases short and J 2 bases short, with 20 bases between. Germline values: CDR1 SNHLY, CDR2 FYNNEI. The CDR3 is 15 amino acids. CDR3 sequence reads: CASKDLVYTPYEQYF. DNA of the CDR3: TGTGCCAGTAAAGACCTGGTATATACCCCCTACGAGCAGTACTTC.

The V gene is TRBV6-5, the J gene TRBJ1-2; D not resolved. This CDR3 has 12 residues. The germline gives CDR1 MNHEY, CDR2 SVGAGI. Between the trimmed V and J ends, which lost 5 bases and 8 bases, there was a span of 12 bases. The CDR3 DNA sequence: TGTGCCAGCAGTAACGGGATTATGGGCTACACCTTC. Translated: CASSNGIMGYTF.

The chain joins TRBV28 to TRBJ1-5; D gene uncertain. This CDR3 spans 15 amino acids. V dropped 2 bases and J dropped 2 bases, with 10 bases sitting between them. Per germline, CDR1 MDHEN and CDR2 SYDVKM. CDR3 nucleotide sequence: TGTGCCAGCAGTTTACTATCCGGGGGCAATCAGCCCCAGCATTTT. Translating it yields CASSLLSGGNQPQHF.

The V and J genes are TRBV7-6 and TRBJ1-3; D ambiguous. Trimming took 4 bases from V and 9 from J, leaving 19 bases between them. Per the germline V gene, CDR1 is SGHVS and CDR2 is FNYEAQ. The CDR3 length is 15 residues. The CDR3: CASSSYSDPLGTIYF. CDR3 DNA: TGTGCCAGCAGCTCCTACTCGGATCCCCTCGGCACCATATATTTT.

The V gene is TRBV7-6, the J gene TRBJ1-6; TRBD1 might be the D (5 bases). The germline V gene encodes CDR1 SGHVS and CDR2 FNYEAQ. The V and J ends lost 1 base and 10 bases respectively, with 14 bases between them. This CDR3 is built from 15 residues. The CDR3 DNA reads TGTGCCAGCAGCTTAGAGGGAGGGGTTGGATCACCCCTCCACTTT. Translated: CASSLEGGVGSPLHF.

This clone appeared a single time. The chain employs TRBV14 and TRBJ2-7; 11 bases are a match to TRBD2. CDR3 size: 20 residues. J gave up 4 bases and V 2 bases, and 19 bases lay outside the gene matches. Germline lookup yields CDR1 SGHDN and CDR2 FVKESK. The CDR3 here is CASSQTPGTSGPGGPYEQYF. The CDR3 DNA reads as TGTGCCAGCAGCCAAACCCCCGGGACTAGCGGCCCTGGGGGCCCTTACGAGCAGTACTTC.